The clone carrying this T cell receptor (beta chain) has just a few counts. Method: immunoSEQ multiplex PCR; TCRdb's copy keeps in-frame clones and lacks some. The sample records 60,000 to 95,000 clones, over 75% being singletons. This sample stems from a study of OX40 agonist ivuxolimab in advanced cancers. The V gene lost 5 bases and the J gene lost 2 bases, with 9 bases spanning the gap. The CDR3 contains 13 residues. The V gene's germline CDR1 is SGHTA and CDR2 FQGNSA. This TCR came from an adult with an advanced solid tumor such as melanoma, head and neck, liver or kidney cancer. Sample: CD4+ or CD8+ T cells sorted from blood, taken in a trial of the OX40 agonist ivuxolimab. This rearrangement joins TRBV7-2 to TRBJ2-5; D gene uncertain. In DNA, the CDR3 is TGTGCCAGCAGCCCCCGGGCGCAAGAGACCCAGTACTTC. Translated: CASSPRAQETQYF.